The 3 T cell receptor beta chains below were found in one sample sequenced in a study of CD8+CD57+ T cells in acquired aplastic anemia. Patients chosen for sequencing had CD8+CD57+ cells that had expanded, as shown by flow cytometry. Both TCR beta VDJ combination and CDR3 sequence profiling were carried out. Genomic DNA was the template for this profiling. TCRdb recomputed calls from the reads with MiXCR, one row per CDR3 protein. The table has approximately 470,000 distinct CDR3 sequences, around a third seen once; the top ten hold 0.75% to 0.95%. Sequenced sample: sorted CD4+, CD8+, or CD8+CD57+ T cells (not recorded which) from PBMCs. The receptors were sampled from a human donor with aplastic anemia.

This clonotype was seen at least ten times. The rearrangement links TRBV20-1 to TRBJ1-6, with TRBD1 identical over 9 bases. V lost 0 bases, J lost 6 bases, and 9 bases stayed unmatched. In germline, CDR1 is DFQATT, CDR2 SNEGSKA (reference sequence). The CDR3 sequence is 17 residues long. CDR3 sequence reads: CSAREDRGISRNSPLHF. DNA for the CDR3: TGCAGTGCTAGAGAGGACAGGGGAATAAGTCGTAATTCACCCCTCCACTTT.

The chain recombines TRBV2 with TRBJ1-1; tentatively, D is TRBD1 (5 bases). Trimming shortened V by 1 base and J by 8 bases, and 11 bases separated the two germline ends. The germline gives CDR1 SNHLY, CDR2 FYNNEI. This CDR3 spans 13 amino acids. CDR3 sequence (DNA): TGTGCCAGCAGTGAAGGAAACAGGCCCGAAGCTTTCTTT. Translated: CASSEGNRPEAFF.

The chain has TRBV20-1 and TRBJ2-5, with unresolved D. Germline values: CDR1 DFQATT, CDR2 SNEGSKA (reference sequence). The CDR3 has 15 residues. Deletions cut 0 bases from V and 1 base from J, with 12 bases between. This CDR3 reads CSARDPTRPQETQYF. CDR3 DNA sequence: TGCAGTGCTAGAGATCCCACCCGGCCCCAAGAGACCCAGTACTTC.